This T cell receptor (beta chain) stems from a study of T cells after posttransplantation cyclophosphamide. Germline V gives CDR1 SNHLY, CDR2 FYNNEI. The CDR3 has 15 residues. Unmatched junction bases numbered 13, after V lost 7 bases and J lost 4 bases. Findings of the study overall: Donor-recipient repertoire similarity was low at 1-2 months, rising over year one. Tissue-infiltrating T cells from skin or gut overlapped little with blood T cells. Recipient CMV seropositivity and CMV reactivation strongly tracked TRB clonality.

Cyclophosphamide on days +3 and +4 followed busulfan-fludarabine conditioning and a marrow graft. This clone has at least ten counts. Its antigen is still unknown. TCRdb's copy holds only in-frame clones and misses some; the assay was immunoSEQ multiplex PCR. Listed for the sample are 7,000 to 9,000 clones, none seen a single time. The V call is TRBV2, the J call TRBJ2-7; 7 positions agree with TRBD2. The sequenced sample was PBMCs, obtained after allogeneic stem cell transplant with posttransplant cyclophosphamide. The clonotype comes from a female patient aged 45 to 65 who received an allogeneic stem cell transplant from a related donor, was CMV-positive, and had no GVHD. Some T cells may be provided by the graft donor. CDR3 DNA: TGTGCCAGCACCGACGTGGCGGGAGAGAGTTACGAGCAGTACTTC. Translating it yields CASTDVAGESYEQYF.